This T cell receptor (beta chain) was sequenced in a study of T cell responses to AZD1222 COVID-19 vaccine. Study findings and constraints: Spike-specific TCR breadth and depth both grew after two AZD1222 doses. Seropositive status at baseline applied to only five or six AZD1222 recipients. Within unmutated variant regions lay the reported targets of nearly half of spike-specific TCRs.

Sequenced by immunoSEQ multiplex PCR; TCRdb stores in-frame clones only, minus some. The table lists roughly 29,000 clones, about 93% of them singletons. About this clone itself: The antigen is unknown.

Trimming left V 0 bases short and J 2 bases short, with 17 bases between. The CDR3 has 17 amino acids. Germline V CDR1 and CDR2: MGHRA, YSYEKL. This rearrangement joins TRBV4-1 to TRBJ2-7, with TRBD1 as a possible D gene (6 bases). Sequenced here: peripheral blood, sampled on day 0 of AZD1222 vaccination. This sequence originates from an adult in good health. The CDR3 region is CASSQDSDSSSPYEQYF. The CDR3 nucleotides are TGCGCCAGCAGCCAAGATTCGGACAGTTCTAGTCCCTACGAGCAGTACTTC.